These 5 T cell receptor beta chains originate from one sample sequenced in a study of OX40 agonist ivuxolimab in advanced cancers. Produced via immunoSEQ multiplex PCR; TCRdb's table is partial and in-frame only. Of roughly 29,000 clones listed, 70% to 90% are singletons. The specimen was CD4+ or CD8+ T cells sorted from blood, collected in a trial of the OX40 agonist ivuxolimab. The receptors originated from an adult with an advanced solid tumor such as melanoma, head and neck, liver or kidney cancer.

The V and J genes are TRBV4-1 and TRBJ1-6, with 7 bases matching TRBD1. The germline gives CDR1 MGHRA, CDR2 YSYEKL. With V trimmed by 0 bases and J by 9 bases, 8 bases remained unmatched. This CDR3 has 16 residues. The CDR3 region has the DNA TGCGCCAGCAGCCAAGAGTTGGGGGACAGTGGTTCACCCCTCCACTTT. Amino acid sequence: CASSQELGDSGSPLHF.

The genes are TRBV30 and TRBJ1-2; D not certain. Germline values: CDR1 GTSNPN, CDR2 SVGIG (reference sequence). The CDR3 has 13 residues. V lost 3 bases and J 2 bases, leaving 10 bases between the germline ends. CDR3 DNA: TGTGCCTGGAGGGACTTAGAGAACTATGGCTACACCTTC. This gives the protein CAWRDLENYGYTF.

This clone was seen a single time. The chain combines TRBV4-2 with TRBJ2-3; D not resolved. The CDR3 covers 17 residues. Germline V lookup: CDR1 LGHNA, CDR2 YNFKEQ. Trimming left V 0 bases short and J 5 bases short, with 18 bases between. In nucleotides, the CDR3 is TGTGCCAGCAGCCAAGAGAGGAGTAGCCTCACAGAAGATACGCAGTATTTT. It yields the protein CASSQERSSLTEDTQYF.

V usage is TRBV6-5 and J usage is TRBJ1-2; unclear D gene. Trimming took off 2 bases at V and 5 bases at J, with 12 bases between the two ends. CDR3 length equals 14 residues. The V gene's germline CDR1 is MNHEY and CDR2 SVGAGI. Here the CDR3 DNA reads TGTGCCAGCAGTTACGGAAAGACATTATATGGCTACACCTTC. Protein: CASSYGKTLYGYTF.

This clone has a single count. This chain links TRBV14 with TRBJ1-6; 7 bases are shared with TRBD1. V was clipped by 2 bases and J by 8 bases; unmatched bases: 9. The CDR3 runs 16 residues. Germline CDR1 and CDR2: SGHDN and FVKESK. This CDR3 reads CASSQLEGALYSPLHF. Written as DNA, the CDR3 is TGTGCCAGCAGCCAATTAGAGGGGGCGCTTTATTCACCCCTCCACTTT.